This T cell receptor (beta chain) comes out of a study of kidney transplant recipient with SARS-CoV-2 infection. As concerns this clonotype: This could be a read error, since a much larger clone is one nucleotide away.

The CDR3 is made up of 16 amino acids. In germline, CDR1 is SGHNT, CDR2 YYREEE (reference sequence). MiXCR was run by TCRdb on the reads, yielding one entry per CDR3 protein. The repertoire consists of about 250,000 distinct CDR3 sequences, with about 28% occurring once and the leading ten covering 6% to 8.5%. The sample consisted of a blood sample, taken at baseline and on day 111 from a kidney transplant recipient. The V gene is TRBV5-4, the J gene TRBJ1-2; D gene unclear. The TCR comes from a male patient between 25 and 40 years old who had COVID-19 and was a kidney transplant recipient. These T cells may partly come from the graft donor. CDR3 in amino acids: CTSSADVPGKTYGYTF. In DNA, the CDR3 is TGTACCAGCTCAGCAGACGTACCAGGAAAGACCTATGGCTACACCTTC.